The 30 T cell receptor beta chains below were found in one sample sequenced in a study of CD8 T cells in Susac syndrome. Reverse transcription used about 0.45 to 1 ug RNA and random hexamers. Each CDR3 protein gets one entry after TCRdb re-called the immunoSEQ multiplex PCR reads with MiXCR. The profile covers 95,000 to 150,000 distinct CDR3 sequences, with 85% to 95% appearing a single time and about 0.3% taken by the ten largest. The sample taken for sequencing was CD8+ T cells from PBMCs. Receptor source: a human donor with Susac syndrome.

The genes are TRBV6-5 and TRBJ2-2; 7 bases align to TRBD1. The J segment lost 4 bases and the V segment lost 0 bases, leaving 2 bases of the junction unmatched. CDR3 length equals 15 residues. From germline, CDR1 is MNHEY and CDR2 SVGAGI. CDR3 sequence: CASSYSTGSTGELFF. The CDR3 DNA sequence: TGTGCCAGCAGTTACTCGACAGGGAGCACCGGGGAGCTGTTTTTT.

The chain carries TRBV14 and TRBJ1-3; 9 nucleotides agree with TRBD1. The CDR3 totals 16 residues. Losses at the gene ends were 3 bases for V and 3 bases for J; bases not matched to a gene: 6. Germline lookup yields CDR1 SGHDN and CDR2 FVKESK. CDR3 loop: CASSQKQGAYGNTIYF. The CDR3 DNA sequence: TGTGCCAGCAGCCAGAAACAGGGGGCCTATGGAAACACCATATATTTT.

The chain couples TRBV18 to TRBJ1-1, with D perhaps matching TRBD1 (6 bases). Deletions cut 0 bases from V and 6 bases from J, with 11 bases between. The CDR3 spans 14 residues. Germline CDR1 and CDR2: KGHSH and LQKENI. The CDR3 protein is CASSPPWGAAEAFF. The CDR3 DNA follows: TGTGCCAGCTCACCACCATGGGGGGCGGCTGAAGCTTTCTTT. Using reference TRBV18 and TRBJ1-1 for the parts outside the CDR3, the full variable domain is NAGVMQNPRHLVRRRGQEARLRCSPMKGHSHVYWYRQLPEEGLKFMVYLQKENIIDESGMPKERFSAEFPKEGPSILRIQQVVRGDSAAYFCASSPPWGAAEAFFGQGTRLTVV.

CDR3 amino acids: CASSPSSGGYYNEQFF. The CDR3 DNA follows: TGCGCCAGCAGCCCGTCTAGCGGGGGGTATTACAATGAGCAGTTCTTC. This chain connects TRBV5-1 to TRBJ2-1; 11 positions match TRBD2. The germline V gene encodes CDR1 SGHRS and CDR2 YFSETQ. The CDR3 length is 16 residues. The V and J ends lost 4 bases and 4 bases, in that order; junction bases with no gene match: 7.

The V call is TRBV6-2 or TRBV6-3, the J call TRBJ2-5; the D is unclear. This CDR3 is built from 16 residues. V lost 2 bases to trimming and J lost 3 bases, with 16 bases between them. Germline CDR1 MNHEY, CDR2 SVGEGT. The CDR3 reads CASSYGISAREETQYF. The CDR3 DNA reads as TGTGCCAGCAGTTACGGTATCTCGGCTAGGGAAGAGACCCAGTACTTC.

The chain recombines TRBV5-1 with TRBJ1-1; D is unresolved. V shed 0 bases and J shed 4 bases, with 13 bases lying between them. The CDR3 totals 15 residues. Germline lookup yields CDR1 SGHRS and CDR2 YFSETQ. CDR3 nucleotide sequence: TGCGCCAGCAGCTTGGTCGGAGGGCGGTCCACTGAAGCTTTCTTT. Protein: CASSLVGGRSTEAFF.

V usage is TRBV12-3 or TRBV12-4 and J usage is TRBJ1-6; D gene uncertain. V gave up 3 bases and J gave up 7 bases, with 4 bases separating them. This CDR3 is built from 12 residues. CDR3 in DNA: TGTGCCAGCAGTTTGGGAAATTCACCCCTCCACTTT. Translation gives CASSLGNSPLHF.

This chain joins TRBV4-2 and TRBJ2-7; tentatively, D is TRBD2 (5 bases). CDR3 length equals 14 residues. Germline values: CDR1 LGHNA, CDR2 YNFKEQ. The V gene lost 4 bases and the J gene lost 0 bases, with 10 bases spanning the gap. The CDR3 spells CASSPQEVSYEQYF. Written as DNA, the CDR3 is TGTGCCAGCAGCCCTCAGGAGGTCTCCTACGAGCAGTACTTC.

This clonotype came up once. The J gene is TRBJ1-2, the V gene TRBV27; 10 bases line up with TRBD1. Trimming cost V 5 bases and J 3 bases; bases outside gene matches: 3. The germline V gene has CDR1 MNHEY and CDR2 SMNVEV (reference sequence). The CDR3 runs 14 residues. The DNA of the CDR3 is TGTGCCAGCAGTACGACAGGGGGCCACTATGGCTACACCTTC. Amino acids: CASSTTGGHYGYTF.

J is TRBJ1-2 and V is TRBV7-9, with TRBD1 matching over 7 bases. Trimming at V came to 5 bases and at J to 4 bases, leaving 10 bases not matched to a gene. The length of the CDR3 is 15 residues. Germline-derived CDR1 and CDR2 are SEHNR and FQNEAQ (reference sequence). In DNA form, the CDR3 reads TGTGCCAGCAGCCTTCAGACAGGGCGCGGCTATGGCTACACCTTC. Its protein product is CASSLQTGRGYGYTF.

This chain joins TRBV14 and TRBJ1-6, with no clear D. Per germline, CDR1 SGHDN and CDR2 FVKESK. V lost 3 bases, J lost 0 bases, and 9 bases lay in between. The CDR3 runs to 16 residues. This CDR3 is CASSQGGSSYNSPLHF. The CDR3 region has the DNA TGTGCCAGCAGCCAGGGTGGGAGCTCCTATAATTCACCCCTCCACTTT.

This chain joins TRBV12-3 or TRBV12-4 and TRBJ1-1; maybe TRBD1 (6 bases). The CDR3 runs 15 residues. Trimming shortened V by 2 bases and J by 4 bases, and 14 bases separated the two germline ends. This CDR3 reads CASSLTPGAITEAFF. Here the CDR3 DNA reads TGTGCCAGCAGTTTAACCCCAGGGGCCATCACTGAAGCTTTCTTT.

V is TRBV6-2 or TRBV6-3 and J is TRBJ2-5; D may be TRBD1 (5 bases). Germline-derived CDR1 and CDR2 are MNHEY and SVGEGT. There are 14 residues in the CDR3. V was pared by 3 bases and J by 2 bases, with 10 bases between. The CDR3 DNA follows: TGTGCCAGCAGTTATTGGACACCGCAAGAGACCCAGTACTTC. Amino acid sequence: CASSYWTPQETQYF.

The chain combines TRBV12-3 or TRBV12-4 with TRBJ2-1; 12 bases fit TRBD2. The V and J ends lost 7 bases and 5 bases, in that order; junction bases with no gene match: 3. This CDR3 has 14 residues. The CDR3 here is CASKLAGGNNEQFF. The CDR3 DNA is TGTGCCAGCAAACTAGCGGGGGGTAACAATGAGCAGTTCTTC.

V is TRBV5-1 and J is TRBJ1-1, with 10 bases that match TRBD1. This CDR3 is built from 14 residues. Trimming removed 4 bases from V and 13 bases from J; junction bases left unmatched: 13. Germline loops: CDR1 SGHRS, CDR2 YFSETQ. CDR3 loop: CASSPAGTGEVGFF. CDR3 in DNA: TGCGCCAGCAGCCCCGCCGGGACAGGGGAGGTTGGTTTCTTT.

This clonotype occurred once. The chain carries TRBV11-2 and TRBJ2-1; D gene uncertain. V was trimmed by 5 bases and J by 8 bases, leaving 10 bases between them. The CDR3 is 12 residues long. Per the germline V gene, CDR1 is SGHAT and CDR2 is FQNNGV. The CDR3 loop is CASSSNRDEQFF. CDR3 DNA sequence: TGTGCCAGCAGCAGCAACCGGGATGAGCAGTTCTTC.

The rearrangement links TRBV5-6 to TRBJ2-1, with D maybe TRBD2 (6 bases). CDR1 and CDR2 (germline): SGHDT, YYEEEE. The CDR3 extends over 12 amino acids. The V gene lost 7 bases and the J gene lost 6 bases, with 11 bases spanning the gap. The CDR3 reads CASRLDFNEQFF. CDR3 nucleotide sequence: TGTGCCAGCCGACTAGATTTCAATGAGCAGTTCTTC.

The gene calls are TRBV10-3 and TRBJ2-5, with TRBD2 as a possible D gene (6 bases). The CDR3 runs 15 residues. Per germline, CDR1 ENHRY and CDR2 SYGVKD. V was trimmed by 0 bases and J by 6 bases, leaving 14 bases between them. The CDR3, as DNA: TGTGCCATCAGTGAGTCCGCACCGGAGGGGAAGACCCAGTACTTC. Protein: CAISESAPEGKTQYF.

In DNA form, the CDR3 reads TGTGCCAGCAGCTCAGGGGACAGTTTTGCGACCCAAGAGACCCAGTACTTC. Translated: CASSSGDSFATQETQYF. The chain has TRBV13 and TRBJ2-5; 7 nucleotides agree with TRBD1. CDR1 is PRHDT, CDR2 FYEKMQ, per germline (reference sequence). This CDR3 spans 17 amino acids. Trimming at V came to 4 bases and at J to 1 base, leaving 12 bases not matched to a gene.

The table lists this clonotype with a count of one. The rearrangement links TRBV5-6 to TRBJ2-5; no definite D call. Looked up from germline, CDR1 is SGHDT and CDR2 is YYEEEE. The CDR3 is 12 amino acids. Between the trimmed V and J ends, which lost 3 bases and 5 bases, there was a span of 8 bases. The chain's CDR3 is CASSSRLETQYF. The DNA of the CDR3 is TGTGCCAGCAGCTCCAGGTTGGAGACCCAGTACTTC.

The CDR3 loop is CASQRIGANTEAFF. In DNA, the CDR3 is TGTGCCAGCCAAAGGATAGGGGCCAACACTGAAGCTTTCTTT. The rearrangement uses TRBV28 and TRBJ1-1, with a possible D match to TRBD1 (5 bases). The V gene's germline CDR1 is MDHEN and CDR2 SYDVKM. This CDR3 contains 14 residues. Trimming removed 8 bases from V and 2 bases from J, with 15 bases in between.

This chain links TRBV5-1 with TRBJ2-5, with D maybe TRBD2 (6 bases). V was clipped by 0 bases and J by 1 base, with 10 bases between them. Germline V lookup: CDR1 SGHRS, CDR2 YFSETQ. The CDR3 is made up of 15 amino acids. This CDR3 is CASSLEGGIQETQYF. The CDR3 coding sequence is TGCGCCAGCAGCTTGGAGGGAGGAATCCAAGAGACCCAGTACTTC.

The chain has TRBV6-1 and TRBJ2-3, with D perhaps TRBD2 (7 bases). Germline V gene lookup returns CDR1 MNHNS and CDR2 SASEGT. Trimming stripped 6 bases from V and 1 base from J, with 20 bases between. There are 17 residues in the CDR3. The DNA of the CDR3 is TGTGCCAGCAGCTCCCTTTTCGGGGGGCGGGGCACAGATACGCAGTATTTT. It yields the protein CASSSLFGGRGTDTQYF.

This chain joins TRBV20-1 and TRBJ2-3; D might be TRBD2 (5 bases). In germline, CDR1 is DFQATT, CDR2 SNEGSKA (reference sequence). This CDR3 is built from 13 residues. With 5 bases removed from V and 3 bases from J, the gap between germline ends came to 12 bases. CDR3 sequence: CSAQRSGTDTQYF. CDR3 DNA sequence: TGCAGTGCTCAAAGGTCGGGAACAGATACGCAGTATTTT.

The V and J genes are TRBV4-1 and TRBJ2-7; TRBD2 might be the D (6 bases). This CDR3 spans 14 amino acids. Germline V gene sequence: CDR1 MGHRA, CDR2 YSYEKL. The germline V and J ends were trimmed by 3 bases and 2 bases, with 11 bases remaining between them. CDR3 residues: CASSQSGGTYEQYF. CDR3 sequence (DNA): TGCGCCAGCAGCCAGAGTGGCGGGACCTACGAGCAGTACTTC.

This chain uses TRBV19 with TRBJ1-5; 7 nucleotides match TRBD1. The length of the CDR3 is 15 residues. Germline CDR1 and CDR2: LNHDA and SQIVND (reference sequence). Losses at the gene ends were 9 bases for V and 6 bases for J; bases not matched to a gene: 14. The CDR3 reads CASTTDREATQPQHF. CDR3 DNA: TGTGCCAGCACTACCGACAGGGAGGCTACTCAGCCCCAGCATTTT.

V is TRBV6-2 or TRBV6-3 and J is TRBJ2-7, with D possibly being TRBD2 (6 bases). The V gene's germline CDR1 is MNHEY and CDR2 SVGEGT. V gave up 7 bases and J gave up 1 base, with 14 bases separating them. This CDR3 spans 14 amino acids. The CDR3, as DNA: TGTGCCAGCAAAAGACTAGACGGTTCCTACGAGCAGTACTTC. Translation: CASKRLDGSYEQYF.

V is TRBV29-1 and J is TRBJ2-1, with 7 bases lining up with TRBD2. Germline V gene lookup returns CDR1 SQVTM and CDR2 ANQGSEA. Trimming took 4 bases from V and 4 from J; bases not matched to a gene: 4. The length of the CDR3 is 13 residues. CDR3 amino acids: CSVVGGFYNEQFF. CDR3 bases: TGCAGCGTTGTCGGGGGGTTTTACAATGAGCAGTTCTTC.

This rearrangement joins TRBV4-3 to TRBJ2-5; TRBD1 aligns across 7 bases. The CDR3 spans 15 residues. Trimming removed 0 bases from V and 1 base from J; junction bases left unmatched: 2. The V gene's germline CDR1 is LGHNA and CDR2 YSLEER. The CDR3 loop reads CASSQDTGVQETQYF. Written as DNA, the CDR3 is TGCGCCAGCAGCCAAGACACAGGGGTCCAAGAGACCCAGTACTTC.

V is TRBV9 and J is TRBJ2-1; tentatively, D is TRBD2 (5 bases). Germline V lookup: CDR1 SGDLS, CDR2 YYNGEE. Trimming took 4 bases from V and 6 from J, leaving 8 bases between them. CDR3 length: 12 residues. Here the CDR3 DNA reads TGTGCCAGCAGCCTGACTATCAATGAGCAGTTCTTC. Translation: CASSLTINEQFF.